The 17 T cell receptor beta chains reported below all come from one sample, sequenced in a study of blood T cell repertoires in COVID-19. Method: immunoSEQ multiplex PCR; TCRdb's copy keeps in-frame clones and lacks some. The sample yields 350,000 to 450,000 clones, 75% to 90% seen once. Sequencing input: PBMCs or T cells enriched from blood (not recorded which). The receptors originated from a woman in her 50s who had recovered from COVID-19.

The rearrangement links TRBV30 to TRBJ1-6, with 8 bases identical to TRBD1. The CDR3 is made up of 15 amino acids. The germline V gene encodes CDR1 GTSNPN and CDR2 SVGIG (reference sequence). After removal of 8 bases from V and 0 bases from J, the junction contained 6 bases not matched to a gene. The CDR3 protein is CAGRDRSSYNSPLHF. Here the CDR3 DNA reads TGTGCCGGCCGGGACAGGAGCTCCTATAATTCACCCCTCCACTTT.

The rearrangement uses TRBV19 and TRBJ1-2, with a weak D call TRBD1 (6 bases). The CDR3 consists of 15 residues. Trimming stripped 9 bases from V and 8 bases from J, with 25 bases between. Looked up from germline, CDR1 is LNHDA and CDR2 is SQIVND (reference sequence). For the CDR3, the DNA is TGTGCCAGCACCCCACGGGACACAATATCTCACGGCTACACCTTC. It translates to CASTPRDTISHGYTF.

The count of this clone is one. The genes are TRBV6-2 or TRBV6-3 and TRBJ2-1; TRBD1 might be the D (6 bases). Trimming stripped 2 bases from V and 7 bases from J, with 30 bases between. The germline V gene encodes CDR1 MNHEY and CDR2 SVGEGT. The CDR3 consists of 20 residues. For the CDR3, the DNA is TGTGCCAGCAGTTACCCGCTTTTGGGGGCGAGATTGGAGAGGAGAAATGAGCAGTTCTTC. Protein: CASSYPLLGARLERRNEQFF.

The gene calls are TRBV9 and TRBJ1-1, with 9 bases lining up with TRBD1. The junction had 13 bases not matched to a gene; V was cut back by 4 bases and J by 3 bases. Germline lookup yields CDR1 SGDLS and CDR2 YYNGEE. There are 17 residues in the CDR3. The CDR3 DNA follows: TGTGCCAGCAGCTTACGTCCCGGGACAGGGAGTGACACTGAAGCTTTCTTT. It codes for CASSLRPGTGSDTEAFF. The full variable domain, completed using reference TRBV9 and TRBJ1-1, is DSGVTQTPKHLITATGQRVTLRCSPRSGDLSVYWYQQSLDQGLQFLIQYYNGEERAKGNILERFSAQQFPDLHSELNLSSLELGDSALYFCASSLRPGTGSDTEAFFGQGTRLTVV.

The rearrangement joins TRBV18 to TRBJ1-1; perhaps TRBD1 as D (6 bases). Germline V gives CDR1 KGHSH, CDR2 LQKENI. The length of the CDR3 is 16 residues. V lost 3 bases to trimming and J lost 2 bases, with 16 bases between them. The CDR3 here is CASSPLTGGGNTEAFF. CDR3 in DNA: TGTGCCAGCTCACCCCTTACTGGGGGCGGAAACACTGAAGCTTTCTTT.

CDR3 sequence reads: CASSFGGGYSPLHF. As DNA, the CDR3 is TGTGCCAGCAGTTTTGGGGGAGGGTATTCACCCCTCCACTTT. This chain connects TRBV27 to TRBJ1-6; tentative D call: TRBD1 (5 bases). The germline V gene encodes CDR1 MNHEY and CDR2 SMNVEV (reference sequence). The CDR3 sequence is 14 residues long. V was pared by 3 bases and J by 8 bases, with 11 bases between.

This clone showed up just once. CDR3 DNA: TGCGCCAGCAGCCTCCTGGGACAGGGGGCGAATGAGCAGTTCTTC. This encodes CASSLLGQGANEQFF. J is TRBJ2-1 and V is TRBV5-1; TRBD1 matches at 12 bases. This CDR3 spans 15 amino acids. Germline lookup yields CDR1 SGHRS and CDR2 YFSETQ. V dropped 4 bases and J dropped 7; count of bases not matched to a gene: 6.

This rearrangement joins TRBV5-4 to TRBJ2-3; D uncertain. V was pared by 2 bases and J by 0 bases, with 7 bases between. Germline assignment: CDR1 SGHNT and CDR2 YYREEE (reference sequence). The length of the CDR3 is 14 residues. The CDR3 nucleotides read TGTGCCAGCAGCTTAGACACAAGCACAGATACGCAGTATTTT. As protein: CASSLDTSTDTQYF.

This clone has just a few counts. The rearrangement uses TRBV27 and TRBJ2-7; possible D gene TRBD2, 5 bases. Germline V gene data show CDR1 as MNHEY and CDR2 as SMNVEV (reference sequence). This CDR3 is 15 amino acids long. The V and J ends lost 3 bases and 4 bases respectively, with 16 bases between them. The CDR3 spells CASSLSRGGGYEQYF. CDR3 nucleotides: TGTGCCAGCAGTTTGTCGCGCGGAGGCGGTTACGAGCAGTACTTC.

The chain links TRBV19 to TRBJ1-3; a weak D match, TRBD1 (6 bases). Germline V gives CDR1 LNHDA, CDR2 SQIVND (reference sequence). The V and J ends lost 7 bases and 7 bases respectively, with 26 bases between them. The CDR3 contains 17 residues. CDR3 nucleotide sequence: TGTGCCAGTACTTCCTCCGGGTCGGGACACTATTGGAACACCATATATTTT. This encodes CASTSSGSGHYWNTIYF.

The V call is TRBV3-1 (or the pseudogene TRBV3-2), the J call TRBJ2-7; D is ambiguous. CDR1 is LGHDT, CDR2 YNNKEL, per germline (reference sequence). The ends were cut back, 2 bases at V and 0 bases at J, with 2 bases in the middle. CDR3 length: 12 residues. CDR3 protein: CASSQHSYEQYF. The CDR3 coding sequence is TGTGCCAGCAGCCAACACTCCTACGAGCAGTACTTC.

This chain links TRBV2 with TRBJ1-1, with D possibly being TRBD1 (5 bases). The CDR3 has 15 amino acids. The V end lost 2 bases, the J end lost 3 bases, and 13 bases lay between the germline ends. The germline CDR1 and CDR2 sequences are SNHLY and FYNNEI. The CDR3: CASSERGLVYTEAFF. The CDR3 DNA reads TGTGCCAGCAGTGAAAGGGGCTTGGTCTACACTGAAGCTTTCTTT.

The chain employs TRBV27 and TRBJ1-2; 7 bases align to TRBD1. The length of the CDR3 is 14 residues. The germline CDR1 and CDR2 sequences are MNHEY and SMNVEV (reference sequence). J lost 9 bases, V lost 5 bases, and 12 bases had no gene match. The CDR3 DNA follows: TGTGCCAGCAGTAGCCCGGGACAGCCCTGGAGCTACACCTTC. This sequence encodes CASSSPGQPWSYTF.

The chain joins TRBV19 to TRBJ1-5; 8 bases map to TRBD1. CDR1 and CDR2 from the germline V gene are LNHDA and SQIVND (reference sequence). J lost 6 bases, V lost 4 bases, and 5 bases had no gene match. CDR3 size: 14 residues. CDR3 nucleotides: TGTGCCAGTAGTACAGGACAGGGCCGTCAGCCCCAGCATTTT. Amino acid sequence: CASSTGQGRQPQHF.

The chain uses TRBV5-1 and TRBJ2-2, with D tentatively TRBD2 (6 bases). This CDR3 is 15 amino acids long. Trimming removed 0 bases at V and 5 bases at J, with 11 bases between. Germline V gene data show CDR1 as SGHRS and CDR2 as YFSETQ. The CDR3 DNA follows: TGCGCCAGCAGCTTGGCCTTGGGAGGAACCGGGGAGCTGTTTTTT. This encodes CASSLALGGTGELFF.

This clone was found once. The chain links TRBV2 to TRBJ2-7; no reliable D call. The germline CDR1 and CDR2 sequences are SNHLY and FYNNEI. Trimming stripped 3 bases from V and 1 base from J, with 19 bases between. The CDR3 consists of 17 residues. CDR3 bases: TGTGCCAGCAGTGATCTTCTATTGGCGACTGCGTCCTACGAGCAGTACTTC. Translation: CASSDLLLATASYEQYF.

V gene TRBV4-3 combines with J gene TRBJ2-3; 7 bases align to TRBD2. The CDR3 covers 16 residues. The V segment lost 0 bases and the J segment 3 bases; nucleotides outside the gene matches: 6. The germline gives CDR1 LGHNA, CDR2 YSLEER. DNA for the CDR3: TGCGCCAGCAGCCAAGATCTGACTAGCTTAACAGATACGCAGTATTTT. Protein product: CASSQDLTSLTDTQYF.